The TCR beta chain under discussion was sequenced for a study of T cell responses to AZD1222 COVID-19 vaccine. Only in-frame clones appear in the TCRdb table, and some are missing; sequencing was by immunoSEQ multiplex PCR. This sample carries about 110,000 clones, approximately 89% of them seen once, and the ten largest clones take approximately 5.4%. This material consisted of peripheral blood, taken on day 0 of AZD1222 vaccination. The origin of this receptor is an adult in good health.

DNA for the CDR3: TGTGCCAGCAGTTACCGGCTTAACAATCAGCCCCAGCATTTT. Its translation: CASSYRLNNQPQHF. This chain uses TRBV6-2 or TRBV6-3 with TRBJ1-5; D is unclear. CDR3 size: 14 residues. Trimming pared 2 bases from V and 3 bases from J, leaving 8 bases between. Germline V lookup: CDR1 MNHEY, CDR2 SVGEGT.